The sequence of this T cell receptor beta chain was determined in a study of T cell changes during pregnancy in multiple sclerosis. Generated by immunoSEQ multiplex PCR, the TCRdb table keeps only in-frame clones and is missing some. Of about 86,000 clones listed, 80% to 95% were seen once; the top ten hold more than 1.5%. Germline V gene lookup returns CDR1 SQVTM and CDR2 ANQGSEA. Trimming stripped 6 bases from V and 6 bases from J, with 21 bases between. The length of the CDR3 is 15 residues. The chain carries TRBV29-1 and TRBJ2-4; perhaps TRBD2 as D (5 bases). The source material was peripheral blood, sampled in the first trimester of pregnancy. The sequence derives from a female donor in good health, enrolled as a control in a pregnancy study. The DNA of the CDR3 is TGCAGCGTAGGATCCTTTGGGAGTAGCGTAAACATTCAGTACTTC. Translated, it gives CSVGSFGSSVNIQYF.